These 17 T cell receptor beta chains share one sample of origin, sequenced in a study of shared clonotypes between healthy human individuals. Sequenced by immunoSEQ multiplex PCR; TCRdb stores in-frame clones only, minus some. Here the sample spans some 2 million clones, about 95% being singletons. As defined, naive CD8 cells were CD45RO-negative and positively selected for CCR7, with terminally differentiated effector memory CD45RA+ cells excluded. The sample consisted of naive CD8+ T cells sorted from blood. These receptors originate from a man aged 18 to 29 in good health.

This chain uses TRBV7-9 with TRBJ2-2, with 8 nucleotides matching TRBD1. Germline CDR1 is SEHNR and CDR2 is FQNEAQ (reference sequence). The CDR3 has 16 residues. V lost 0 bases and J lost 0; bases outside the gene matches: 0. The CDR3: CASSLATGANTGELFF. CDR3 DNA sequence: TGTGCCAGCAGCTTAGCGACAGGGGCGAACACCGGGGAGCTGTTTTTT.

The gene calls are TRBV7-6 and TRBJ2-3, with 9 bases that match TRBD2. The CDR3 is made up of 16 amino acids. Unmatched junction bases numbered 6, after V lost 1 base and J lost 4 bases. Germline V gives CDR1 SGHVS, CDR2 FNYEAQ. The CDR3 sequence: CASSLDGRGGADTQYF. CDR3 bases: TGTGCCAGCAGCTTAGACGGGCGGGGGGGCGCAGATACGCAGTATTTT.

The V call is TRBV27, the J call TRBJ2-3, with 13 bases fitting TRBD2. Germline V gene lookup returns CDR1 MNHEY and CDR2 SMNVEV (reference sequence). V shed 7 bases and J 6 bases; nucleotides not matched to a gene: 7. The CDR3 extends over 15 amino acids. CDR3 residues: CASTQGTSGKDTQYF. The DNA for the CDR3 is TGTGCCAGCACGCAAGGGACTAGCGGGAAGGATACGCAGTATTTT.

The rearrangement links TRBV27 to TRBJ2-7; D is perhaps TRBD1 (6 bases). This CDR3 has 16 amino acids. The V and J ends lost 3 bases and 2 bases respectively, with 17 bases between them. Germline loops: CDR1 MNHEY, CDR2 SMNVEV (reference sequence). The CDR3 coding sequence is TGTGCCAGCAGTTTCTCTTCAGGGGAGTTTCCCTACGAGCAGTACTTC. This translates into CASSFSSGEFPYEQYF.

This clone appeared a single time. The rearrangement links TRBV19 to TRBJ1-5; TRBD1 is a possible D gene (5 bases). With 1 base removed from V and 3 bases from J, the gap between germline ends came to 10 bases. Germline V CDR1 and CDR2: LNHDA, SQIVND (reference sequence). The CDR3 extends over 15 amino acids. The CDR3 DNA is TGTGCCAGTAGTATAGTCCTAGGGGACAATCAGCCCCAGCATTTT. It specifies CASSIVLGDNQPQHF. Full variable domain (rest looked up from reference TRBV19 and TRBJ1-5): DGGITQSPKYLFRKEGQNVTLSCEQNLNHDAMYWYRQDPGQGLRLIYYSQIVNDFQKGDIAEGYSVSREKKESFPLTVTSAQKNPTAFYLCASSIVLGDNQPQHFGDGTRLSIL.

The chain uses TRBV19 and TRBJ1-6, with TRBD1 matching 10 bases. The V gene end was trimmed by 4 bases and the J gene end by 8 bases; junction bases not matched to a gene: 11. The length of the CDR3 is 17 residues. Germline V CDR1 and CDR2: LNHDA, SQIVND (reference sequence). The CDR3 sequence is CASSSIPPGQGHSPLHF. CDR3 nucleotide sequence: TGTGCCAGTAGTAGTATTCCCCCGGGACAGGGGCATTCACCCCTCCACTTT.

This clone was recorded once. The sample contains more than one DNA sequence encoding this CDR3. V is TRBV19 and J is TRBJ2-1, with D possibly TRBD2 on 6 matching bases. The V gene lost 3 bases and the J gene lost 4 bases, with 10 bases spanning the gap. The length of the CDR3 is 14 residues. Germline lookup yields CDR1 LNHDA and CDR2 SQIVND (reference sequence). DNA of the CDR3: TGTGCCAGTAGTATGGCCGGGAGTTACAATGAGCAGTTCTTC. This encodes CASSMAGSYNEQFF.

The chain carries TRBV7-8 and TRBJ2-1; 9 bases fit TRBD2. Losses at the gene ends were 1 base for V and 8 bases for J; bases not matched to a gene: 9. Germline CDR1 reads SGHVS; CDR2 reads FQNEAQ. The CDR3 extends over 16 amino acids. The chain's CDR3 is CASSLVGGRATDEQFF. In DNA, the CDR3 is TGTGCCAGCAGCTTAGTCGGCGGGAGGGCCACCGATGAGCAGTTCTTC.

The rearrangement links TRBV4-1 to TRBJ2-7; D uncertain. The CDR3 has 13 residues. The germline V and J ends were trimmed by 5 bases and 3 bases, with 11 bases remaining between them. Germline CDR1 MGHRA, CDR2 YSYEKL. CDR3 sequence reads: CASSSTRHYEQYF. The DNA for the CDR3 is TGCGCCAGCAGCTCGACGCGGCACTACGAGCAGTACTTC.

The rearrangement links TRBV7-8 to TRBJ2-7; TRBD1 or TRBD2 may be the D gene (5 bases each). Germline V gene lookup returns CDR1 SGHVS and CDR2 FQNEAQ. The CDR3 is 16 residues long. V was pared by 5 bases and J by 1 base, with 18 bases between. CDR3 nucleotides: TGTGCCAGCAGCCAAGGAGAGGGGCCGGGATCCTACGAGCAGTACTTC. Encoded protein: CASSQGEGPGSYEQYF.

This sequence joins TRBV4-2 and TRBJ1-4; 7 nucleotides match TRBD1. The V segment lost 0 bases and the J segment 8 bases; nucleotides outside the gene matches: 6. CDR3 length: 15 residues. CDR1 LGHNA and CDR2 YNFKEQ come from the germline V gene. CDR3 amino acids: CASSQDPGGTEKLFF. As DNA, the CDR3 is TGTGCCAGCAGCCAAGACCCAGGGGGGACGGAAAAACTGTTTTTT.

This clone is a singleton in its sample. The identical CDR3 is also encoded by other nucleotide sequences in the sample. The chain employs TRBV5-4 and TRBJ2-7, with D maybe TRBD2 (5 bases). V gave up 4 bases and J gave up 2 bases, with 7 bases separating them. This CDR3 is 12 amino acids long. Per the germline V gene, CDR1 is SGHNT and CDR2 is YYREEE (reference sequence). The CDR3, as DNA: TGTGCCAGCAGCCTAGCCCCCTACGAGCAGTACTTC. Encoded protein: CASSLAPYEQYF.

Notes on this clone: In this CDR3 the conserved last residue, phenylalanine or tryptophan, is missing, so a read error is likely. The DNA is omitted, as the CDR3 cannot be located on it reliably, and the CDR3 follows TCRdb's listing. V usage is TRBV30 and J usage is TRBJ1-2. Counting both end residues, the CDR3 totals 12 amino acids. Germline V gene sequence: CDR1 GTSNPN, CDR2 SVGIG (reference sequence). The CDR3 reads CAWSMEGGIVTL.

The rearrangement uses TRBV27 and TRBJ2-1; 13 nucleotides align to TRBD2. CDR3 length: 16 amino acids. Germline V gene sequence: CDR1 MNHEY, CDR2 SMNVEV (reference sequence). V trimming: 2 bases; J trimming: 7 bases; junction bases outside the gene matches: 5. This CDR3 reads CASSLLTSGGGNEQFF. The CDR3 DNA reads TGTGCCAGCAGTTTACTTACTAGCGGGGGGGGAAATGAGCAGTTCTTC.

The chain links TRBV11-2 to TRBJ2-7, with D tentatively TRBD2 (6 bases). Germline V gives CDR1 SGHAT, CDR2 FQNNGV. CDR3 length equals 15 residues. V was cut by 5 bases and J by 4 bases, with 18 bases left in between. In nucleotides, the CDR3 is TGTGCCAGCAGCCCCTCCGACCGGGAGAATTACGAGCAGTACTTC. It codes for CASSPSDRENYEQYF.

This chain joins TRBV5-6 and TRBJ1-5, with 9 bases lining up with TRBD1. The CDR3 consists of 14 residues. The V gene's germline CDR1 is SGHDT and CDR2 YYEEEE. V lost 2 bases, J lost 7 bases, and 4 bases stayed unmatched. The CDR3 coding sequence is TGTGCCAGCAGCTTACAGGGGGCACGGCAGCCCCAGCATTTT. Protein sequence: CASSLQGARQPQHF. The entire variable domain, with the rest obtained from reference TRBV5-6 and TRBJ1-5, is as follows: DAGVTQSPTHLIKTRGQQVTLRCSPKSGHDTVSWYQQALGQGPQFIFQYYEEEERQRGNFPDRFSGHQFPNYSSELNVNALLLGDSALYLCASSLQGARQPQHFGDGTRLSIL.

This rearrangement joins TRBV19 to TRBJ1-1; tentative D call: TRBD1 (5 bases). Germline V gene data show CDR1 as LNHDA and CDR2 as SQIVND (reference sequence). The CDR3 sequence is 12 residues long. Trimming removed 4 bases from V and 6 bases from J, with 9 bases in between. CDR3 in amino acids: CASSRGMAEAFF. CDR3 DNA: TGTGCCAGTAGTAGGGGGATGGCTGAAGCTTTCTTT.